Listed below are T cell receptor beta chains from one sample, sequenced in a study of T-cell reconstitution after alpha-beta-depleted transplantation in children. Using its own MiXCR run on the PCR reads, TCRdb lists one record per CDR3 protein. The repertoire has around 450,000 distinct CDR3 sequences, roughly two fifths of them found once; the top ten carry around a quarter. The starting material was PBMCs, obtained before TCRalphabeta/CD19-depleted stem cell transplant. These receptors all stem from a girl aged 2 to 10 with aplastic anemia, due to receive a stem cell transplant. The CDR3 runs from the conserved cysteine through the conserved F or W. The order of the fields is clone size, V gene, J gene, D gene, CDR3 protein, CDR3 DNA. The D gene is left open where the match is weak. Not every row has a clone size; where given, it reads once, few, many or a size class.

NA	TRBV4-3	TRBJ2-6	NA	CASSQRWEPPSGANVLTF	TGCGCCAGCAGCCAAAGGTGGGAACCCCCCTCTGGGGCCAACGTCCTGACTTTC
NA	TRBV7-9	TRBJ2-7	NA	CASIGTYEQYF	TGTGCCAGCATCGGGACCTACGAGCAGTACTTC
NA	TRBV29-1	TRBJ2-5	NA	CSVDRNSETQYF	TGCAGCGTTGACAGAAACTCAGAGACCCAGTACTTC
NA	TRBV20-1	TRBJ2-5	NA	CSAREGVTQYF	TGCAGTGCTAGAGAGGGGGTGACCCAGTACTTC
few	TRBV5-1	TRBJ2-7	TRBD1	CASRPGQRTYEQYF	TGCGCCAGCAGACCGGGACAGAGAACCTACGAGCAGTACTTC
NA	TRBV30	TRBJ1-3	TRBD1	CAWRDIGTVSGNTIYF	TGTGCCTGGAGAGATATCGGGACAGTCTCTGGAAACACCATATATTTT
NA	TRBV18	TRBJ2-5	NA	CASSPAQLETQYF	TGTGCCAGCTCACCAGCACAGCTAGAGACCCAGTACTTC
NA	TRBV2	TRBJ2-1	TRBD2	CASSERRSSGSGNEQFF	TGTGCCAGCAGTGAAAGACGAAGTAGCGGGAGCGGCAATGAGCAGTTCTTC
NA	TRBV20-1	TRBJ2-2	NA	CSAPQRRLTGELFF	TGCAGTGCCCCGCAGCGGAGACTCACCGGGGAGCTGTTTTTT
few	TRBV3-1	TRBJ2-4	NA	CASSTAGSLPSIQYF	TGTGCCAGCAGCACCGCCGGGTCCCTCCCCTCAATTCAGTACTTC
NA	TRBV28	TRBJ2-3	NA	CASTLDGWGTDTQYF	TGTGCCAGCACTCTGGATGGGTGGGGCACAGATACGCAGTATTTT
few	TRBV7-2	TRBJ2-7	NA	CASSLSNHEQYF	TGTGCCAGCAGCTTAAGTAACCACGAGCAGTACTTC
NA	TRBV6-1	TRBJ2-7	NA	CASTRDLALGEQYF	TGTGCCAGCACCCGAGACTTGGCTTTGGGCGAGCAGTACTTC
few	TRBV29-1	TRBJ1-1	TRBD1	CSVEGQGNTEAFF	TGCAGCGTTGAGGGACAGGGGAACACTGAAGCTTTCTTT
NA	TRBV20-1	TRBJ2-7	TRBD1	CSARDRRFYEQYF	TGCAGTGCCCGGGACAGGAGATTCTACGAGCAGTACTTC
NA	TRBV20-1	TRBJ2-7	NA	CSARDKGSSYEQYF	TGCAGTGCTAGAGATAAAGGCAGCTCCTACGAGCAGTACTTC
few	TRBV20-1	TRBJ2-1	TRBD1	CSAFRDSPYNEQFF	TGCAGTGCTTTCCGGGACAGTCCTTACAATGAGCAGTTCTTC
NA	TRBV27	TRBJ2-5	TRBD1	CASSSARDRVQETQYF	TGTGCCAGCAGTTCGGCCCGGGACAGGGTGCAAGAGACCCAGTACTTC
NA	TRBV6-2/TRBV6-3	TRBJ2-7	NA	CASSKGTPYEQYF	TGTGCCAGTTCGAAAGGGACGCCCTACGAGCAGTACTTC
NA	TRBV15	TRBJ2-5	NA	CATSARPAGASYETQYF	TGTGCCACCAGCGCAAGGCCCGCTGGGGCTTCTTATGAGACCCAGTACTTC
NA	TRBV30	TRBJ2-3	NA	CAWRETGDTQYF	TGTGCCTGGAGGGAAACTGGGGATACGCAGTATTTT